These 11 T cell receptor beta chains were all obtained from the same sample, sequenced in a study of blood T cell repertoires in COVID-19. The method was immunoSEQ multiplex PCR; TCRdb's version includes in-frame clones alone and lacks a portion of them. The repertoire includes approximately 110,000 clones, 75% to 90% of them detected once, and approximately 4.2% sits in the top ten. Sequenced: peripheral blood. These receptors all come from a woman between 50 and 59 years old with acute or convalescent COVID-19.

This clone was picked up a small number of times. CDR3 protein: CASSSEGNQPQHF. The CDR3 DNA sequence: TGTGCCAGCAGCTCGGAGGGGAATCAGCCCCAGCATTTT. The chain joins TRBV7-9 to TRBJ1-5, with a tentative D call TRBD1 (5 bases). The CDR3 has 13 amino acids. V lost 4 bases and J lost 4, with 8 bases in between. The V gene's germline CDR1 is SEHNR and CDR2 FQNEAQ (reference sequence).

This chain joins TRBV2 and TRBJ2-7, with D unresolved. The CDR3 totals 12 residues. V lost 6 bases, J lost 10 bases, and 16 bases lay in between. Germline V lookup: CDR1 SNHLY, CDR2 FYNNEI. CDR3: CASRQNPPPQYF. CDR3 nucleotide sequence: TGTGCCAGCAGACAGAATCCCCCCCCACAGTACTTC.

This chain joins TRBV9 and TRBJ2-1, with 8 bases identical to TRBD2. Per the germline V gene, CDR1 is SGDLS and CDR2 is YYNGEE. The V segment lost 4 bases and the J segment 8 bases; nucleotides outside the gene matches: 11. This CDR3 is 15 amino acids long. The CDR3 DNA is TGTGCCAGCAGCACCGGGACTAGGGAAGGGGATGAGCAGTTCTTC. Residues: CASSTGTREGDEQFF.

The CDR3: CASSCLDRGRPYYSNQPQHF. The CDR3 DNA sequence: TGTGCCAGCAGCTGTTTGGACAGGGGGCGACCTTATTATAGCAATCAGCCCCAGCATTTT. The chain is built from TRBV12-1 and TRBJ1-5; the table gives TRBD1 as D, unverified against the DNA. TRBV12-1 represents a pseudogene. CDR3 size: 20 residues.

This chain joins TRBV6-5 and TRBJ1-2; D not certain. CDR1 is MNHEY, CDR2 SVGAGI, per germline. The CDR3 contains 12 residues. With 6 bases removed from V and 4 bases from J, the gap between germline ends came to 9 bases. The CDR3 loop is CASRIDTYGYTF. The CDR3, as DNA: TGTGCCAGCAGGATCGACACCTATGGCTACACCTTC.

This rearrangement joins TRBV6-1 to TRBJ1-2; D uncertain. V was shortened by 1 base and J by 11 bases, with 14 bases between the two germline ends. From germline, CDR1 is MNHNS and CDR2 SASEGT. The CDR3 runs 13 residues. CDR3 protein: CASSEGAVGRYTF. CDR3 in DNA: TGTGCCAGCAGTGAAGGAGCGGTCGGACGGTACACCTTC.

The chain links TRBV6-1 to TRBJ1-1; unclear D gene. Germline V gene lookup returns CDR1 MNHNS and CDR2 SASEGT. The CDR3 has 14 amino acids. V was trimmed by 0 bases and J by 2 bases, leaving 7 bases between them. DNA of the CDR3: TGTGCCAGCAGTGAAGCAGAACTCAACACTGAAGCTTTCTTT. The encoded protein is CASSEAELNTEAFF.

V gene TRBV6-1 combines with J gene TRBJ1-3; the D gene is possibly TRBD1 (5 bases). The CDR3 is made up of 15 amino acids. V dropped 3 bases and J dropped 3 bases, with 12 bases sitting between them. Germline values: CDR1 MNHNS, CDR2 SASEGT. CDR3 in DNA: TGTGCCAGCAGTGAGCTTAGGGGAGGTGGAAACACCATATATTTT. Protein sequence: CASSELRGGGNTIYF.

The CDR3 DNA follows: TGCGCCAGCAGCTTCAGGGGGAGTGGTGAAAAACTGTTTTTT. Encoded protein: CASSFRGSGEKLFF. This chain joins TRBV5-1 and TRBJ1-4; TRBD1 aligns across 7 bases. The germline gives CDR1 SGHRS, CDR2 YFSETQ. There are 14 residues in the CDR3. V lost 2 bases, J lost 7 bases, and 5 bases stayed unmatched.

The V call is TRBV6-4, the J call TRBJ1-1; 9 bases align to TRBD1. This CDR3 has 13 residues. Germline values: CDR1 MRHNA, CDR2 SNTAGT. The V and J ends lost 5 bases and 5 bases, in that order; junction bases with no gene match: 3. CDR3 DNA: TGTGCCAGCAGTTACGACAGGGGGACTGAAGCTTTCTTT. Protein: CASSYDRGTEAFF.

CDR3 region: CASSPSGGYTF. The CDR3 DNA reads as TGTGCCAGCAGCCCCAGTGGTGGCTACACCTTC. The rearrangement uses TRBV7-9 and TRBJ1-2; no clear D. Germline V lookup: CDR1 SEHNR, CDR2 FQNEAQ (reference sequence). V gave up 5 bases and J gave up 7 bases, with 8 bases separating them. This CDR3 spans 11 amino acids.